This TCR beta chain was sequenced during a study of T-cell reconstitution after alpha-beta-depleted transplantation in children (dated by TCRdb to between 2015 and 2016). In terms of the full investigation: T-cell immune reconstitution after TCRalphabeta/CD19-depleted allogeneic hematopoietic cell transplantation in children was quantitatively tracked in the study by means of TCR repertoire profiling.

The treatment or condition label for this specimen denotes: allogeneic hematopoietic cell transplantation with graft depleted of TCRalphabeta T cells and CD19 B cells. Transplant recipients were children who received TCRalphabeta/CD19-depleted allogeneic hematopoietic cell grafts. This clonotype was counted between two and nine times. It lacks a known antigen. Base qualities are not at hand, and no much larger clone is one base apart. V is cut by 4 bases and J by 5 bases, and the space between the germline ends is 12 bases. From the cysteine through the phenylalanine, the CDR3 covers 13 amino acids. The kept DNA is CDR3 alone, 39 bases in frame from the first base. The germline V gene specifies LGHNA as CDR1 and YNFKEQ as CDR2. Library prep was done by PCR. The sequencer listed for this sample is Illumina HiSeq 2500. To normalize quantification of the TCRbeta repertoire, the TCR libraries were built with molecular barcoding that relied on unique molecular identifiers. TCRdb redid the processing of the public reads, applying fastp at Q25 and MiXCR, and retained in-frame beta chains. All rows with the same CDR3 protein become a single entry with the most common DNA and genes. The sample yields fewer than 700,000 distinct CDR3 sequences; approximately 13% were counted once. The ten largest clones represent about 2% of the sample.

Study-level results and caveats: Apparently early alphabetaT-cell count recovery about two months after transplant reportedly relied on only several hundred rapidly expanded clones derived from non-depleted graft cells. In some patients, the high TCRbeta diversity seen at day 60 was put down to recipient T cells and intrathymic progenitors that had survived conditioning. Hyperexpanded clone frequencies declined over subsequent months; after one year, T-cell counts and TCRbeta diversity were mostly attributed to newly produced T cells.

The clonotype was recovered from a male patient under 18 who had a stem cell transplant for acute myeloid leukemia, so the T cells may come from the graft donor. Sequenced here: PBMCs, mostly from graft donor cells, sampled 360 days after TCRalphabeta/CD19-depleted stem cell transplant. The chain links TRBV4-2 with TRBJ2-7, with the D gene too uncertain to name. At the DNA level, the sequence is TGTGCCAGCAGCCTTTCCCTAGGAAACGAGCAGTACTTC. Translated, it reads CASSLSLGNEQYF.